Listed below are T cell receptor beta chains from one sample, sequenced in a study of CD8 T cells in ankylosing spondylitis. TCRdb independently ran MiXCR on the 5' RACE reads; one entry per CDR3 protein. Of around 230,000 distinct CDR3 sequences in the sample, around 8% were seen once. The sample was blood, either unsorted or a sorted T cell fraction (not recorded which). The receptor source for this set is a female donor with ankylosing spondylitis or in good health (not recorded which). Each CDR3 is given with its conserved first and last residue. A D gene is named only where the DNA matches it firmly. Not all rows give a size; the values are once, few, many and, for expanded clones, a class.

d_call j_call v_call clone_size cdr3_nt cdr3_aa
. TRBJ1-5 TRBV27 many TGTGCCAGCAGTCCCGGTGGTGTGATGCCCCAGCATTTT CASSPGGVMPQHF
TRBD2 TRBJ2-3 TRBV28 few TGTGCCAGCACCCGGGGGGTAGCGGCCTTCACAGATACGCAGTATTTT CASTRGVAAFTDTQYF
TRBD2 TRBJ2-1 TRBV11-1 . TGTGCCGGGGGGGAGGGCCCCTACAATGAGCAGTTCTTC CAGGEGPYNEQFF
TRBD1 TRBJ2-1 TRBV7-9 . TGTGCCAGCAGCTTAGCCTACAGGGGGAATGAGCAGTTCTTC CASSLAYRGNEQFF
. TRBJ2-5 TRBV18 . TGTGCCAGCTCAACCGGAGAGGGAGAGACCCAGTACTTC CASSTGEGETQYF
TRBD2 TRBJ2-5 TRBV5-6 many TGTGCCAGCAGCTTGGCTCCTAGCGGGTCACAAGAGACCCAGTACTTC CASSLAPSGSQETQYF
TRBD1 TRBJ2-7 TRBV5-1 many TGCGCCAGCAGCATCTCCGGGACAGGGAGCGAGCAGTACTTC CASSISGTGSEQYF
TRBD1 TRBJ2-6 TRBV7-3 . TGTGCCAGCAGCTCCGGGACAGGCCCGTTTGGGGCCAACGTCCTGACTTTC CASSSGTGPFGANVLTF
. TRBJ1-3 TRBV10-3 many TGTGCCGCTGCTTTCGGACGGGACCCTGGGGGAAACACCATATATTTT CAAAFGRDPGGNTIYF
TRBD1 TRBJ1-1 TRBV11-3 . TGTGACAGCAGCTTAGGGTGGACAGGAGGAACTGAAGCTTTCTTT CDSSLGWTGGTEAFF
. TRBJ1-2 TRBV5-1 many TGCGCCAGCAGCTTGGCCGGGGAGGGACATGGCTACACCTTC CASSLAGEGHGYTF
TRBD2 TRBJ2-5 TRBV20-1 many TGCAGTGCCCCTACTAGCGGGAGGAAAGAGACCCAGTACTTC CSAPTSGRKETQYF
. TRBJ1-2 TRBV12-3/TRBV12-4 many TGTGCCAGCAGCCCCTCGGGCCGGGACTATGGCTACACCTTC CASSPSGRDYGYTF
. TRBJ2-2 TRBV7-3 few TGTGCCAGCAGCTTAGACGGACTCACCGGGGACACCGGGGAGCTGTTTTTT CASSLDGLTGDTGELFF
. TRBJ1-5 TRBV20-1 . TGCAGTGCTAGGGGGGGGGCCCAGCCCCAGCATTTT CSARGGAQPQHF
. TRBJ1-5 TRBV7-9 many TGTGCCAGCAGCCCGGGGGAGGGCAATCAGCCCCAGCATTTT CASSPGEGNQPQHF
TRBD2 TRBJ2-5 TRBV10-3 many TGTGCCATCGGGGTGACTAGCGGGACTGAGACCCAGTACTTC CAIGVTSGTETQYF
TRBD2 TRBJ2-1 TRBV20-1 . TGCTGTGCTAGACCATTACCGCGGACTAGCGGGAGAGTTGAGCAGTTCTTC CCARPLPRTSGRVEQFF
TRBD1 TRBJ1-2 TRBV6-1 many TGTGCCAGCAGCAAAACGTTAGACAGGGGAGATGGCTACACCTTC CASSKTLDRGDGYTF
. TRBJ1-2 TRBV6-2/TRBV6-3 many TGTGCCAGCTGGGATCGAGGGGCGCGTAGTTATGGCTACACCTTC CASWDRGARSYGYTF
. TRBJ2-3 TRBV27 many TGTGCCAGCAGCCCTTGGGGGTCTAGCACAGATACGCAGTATTTT CASSPWGSSTDTQYF
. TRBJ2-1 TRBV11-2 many TGTGCCAGCAGCCCTCACAGGGTTGAGCAGTTCTTC CASSPHRVEQFF
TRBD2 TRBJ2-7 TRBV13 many TGTGCCAGCAGCTTTCGGACTAGCGGGAGTTCCGAGCAGTACTTC CASSFRTSGSSEQYF
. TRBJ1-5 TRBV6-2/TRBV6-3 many TGTGCCAGCAGGGAGAGGATGATACAGCCCCAGCATTTT CASRERMIQPQHF
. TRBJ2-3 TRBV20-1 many TGCAGTGCTAGCTCGGGGGCGGGGGTAGAAGATACGCAGTATTTT CSASSGAGVEDTQYF
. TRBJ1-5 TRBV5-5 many TGTGCCAGCAGCTGGGGGGGGGGTCCCCAGCATTTT CASSWGGGPQHF